The next 5 T cell receptor beta chains were all read from a single sample in a study of T cell repertoires in cytomegalovirus infection. TCRdb processed the reads anew with MiXCR; each CDR3 protein has one entry. In the table there are about 150,000 distinct CDR3 sequences, over 25% of which are singletons. Their target antigens are unknown. The source material was CD8+ T cells from cultured PBMCs, sampled from culture after CMV antigen stimulation. All receptors derive from a human donor in good health (CMV status not recorded). Some clones in this sample may be carry-over from other donors' samples.

There are many counts of this clonotype. The chain employs TRBV12-3 or TRBV12-4 and TRBJ1-1, with 10 bases that match TRBD1. The V gene end was trimmed by 5 bases and the J gene end by 4 bases; junction bases not matched to a gene: 7. This CDR3 is built from 15 residues. The CDR3: CASSRPGTGVTEAFF. CDR3 sequence (DNA): TGTGCCAGCAGTAGGCCCGGGACAGGGGTCACTGAAGCTTTCTTT.

This chain links TRBV7-8 with TRBJ1-3; D call uncertain. The V gene's germline CDR1 is SGHVS and CDR2 FQNEAQ. The V gene lost 5 bases and the J gene lost 4 bases, with 12 bases spanning the gap. This CDR3 region has 14 residues. This CDR3 is CASSHRVAGNTIYF. The CDR3 nucleotides read TGTGCCAGCAGCCACCGAGTTGCGGGAAACACCATATATTTT.

The V gene is TRBV20-1, the J gene TRBJ1-5; perhaps TRBD1 as D (5 bases). V was trimmed by 6 bases and J by 9 bases, leaving 15 bases between them. This CDR3 comprises 12 residues. Per the germline V gene, CDR1 is DFQATT and CDR2 is SNEGSKA (reference sequence). The CDR3 DNA reads as TGCAGTGCCAGGGACGACGGAGGGCCCCAGCATTTT. Its protein is CSARDDGGPQHF.

This chain joins TRBV16 and TRBJ1-5; 10 positions agree with TRBD1. Trimming at V came to 1 base and at J to 7 bases, leaving 4 bases not matched to a gene. This CDR3 has 15 residues. The germline gives CDR1 KGHSY, CDR2 FQNENV. CDR3 sequence reads: CASSQWGQGQQPQHF. The CDR3 coding sequence is TGTGCCAGCAGCCAATGGGGACAGGGGCAGCAGCCCCAGCATTTT.

Turning to this clonotype: One end of the junction varies from germline; a read error may be responsible. The J gene is TRBJ2-1, the V gene TRBV27; TRBD2 matches at 13 bases. Germline V CDR1 and CDR2: MNHEY, SMNVEV (reference sequence). This CDR3 is built from 12 residues. The CDR3 DNA follows: TGTGCCAGCAGTTCACTAGCGGGGGGGATGGTCTTC. Translation gives CASSSLAGGMVF.